The subject of this entry is one T cell receptor beta chain. What it binds is unknown. Over several immunoSEQ plates, each subset's genomic DNA was distributed in even portions. The protocol was immunoSEQ multiplex PCR, while the TCRdb copy is restricted to in-frame clones and leaves out a portion. The table records 1.4 million or so clones, approximately 98.5% of them present only once. The sample belongs to a study of shared clonotypes between healthy human individuals. Trimming pared 3 bases from V and 0 bases from J, leaving 12 bases between. This CDR3 region has 16 residues. Looked up from germline, CDR1 is SGHTA and CDR2 is FQGNSA. Points from the study as a whole: Though the depth was large, rarefaction showed that sorted-subset sequencing was incomplete. Non-shared clonotypes had lower generation probabilities than clonotypes shared by all four sorted-subset donors.

The chain employs TRBV7-2 and TRBJ2-1; the D gene is possibly TRBD2 (6 bases). This clonotype was obtained from a young man in good health. The sample taken for sequencing was naive CD4+ T cells sorted from blood. The subset was: CD45RA+ positively selected. The CDR3 region has the DNA TGTGCCAGCAGCTTCTATAGCGGTAGCTCCTACAATGAGCAGTTCTTC. It codes for CASSFYSGSSYNEQFF.